This passage covers 26 T cell receptor beta chains from one sample sequenced in a study of cytomegalovirus exposure and HLA in healthy donors. The PCR was carried out with 60 Vbeta primers and 13 Jbeta primers. Assay: immunoSEQ multiplex PCR; the TCRdb copy retains only in-frame clones and omits some. The data show 75,000 to 100,000 clones, about 83% seen once. Sequenced input: PBMCs. Receptors originate from a man aged 60-69 years in good health and CMV-seropositive.

The chain has TRBV30 and TRBJ2-1, with D maybe TRBD2 (5 bases). The CDR3 has 14 amino acids. Per germline, CDR1 GTSNPN and CDR2 SVGIG (reference sequence). With 5 bases removed from V and 0 bases from J, the gap between germline ends came to 11 bases. CDR3 amino acids: CAWGEGSSYNEQFF. The CDR3 DNA reads as TGTGCCTGGGGGGAAGGGAGCTCCTACAATGAGCAGTTCTTC.

V usage is TRBV6-1 and J usage is TRBJ2-1; 7 bases match TRBD1. Trimming cost V 7 bases and J 8 bases; bases outside gene matches: 14. Germline V CDR1 and CDR2: MNHNS, SASEGT. This CDR3 comprises 15 residues. The CDR3 nucleotides are TGTGCCAGCAAGTCCGGGACAGCCCCTTTGGATGAGCAGTTCTTC. It codes for CASKSGTAPLDEQFF.

V gene TRBV7-9 combines with J gene TRBJ2-7; D remains ambiguous. Trimming took off 1 base at V and 2 bases at J, with 9 bases between the two ends. The CDR3 sequence is 14 residues long. Germline loops: CDR1 SEHNR, CDR2 FQNEAQ (reference sequence). The chain's CDR3 is CASSLGIQTYEQYF. In nucleotides, the CDR3 is TGTGCCAGCAGCTTAGGAATTCAGACCTACGAGCAGTACTTC.

The genes are TRBV5-4 and TRBJ1-3; the D is unclear. Germline CDR1 SGHNT, CDR2 YYREEE (reference sequence). V was trimmed by 0 bases and J by 7 bases, leaving 11 bases between them. The CDR3 covers 14 residues. CDR3 amino acids: CASSLEQRPNTIYF. The DNA of the CDR3 is TGTGCCAGCAGCTTGGAACAGAGACCCAACACCATATATTTT. Looking up the rest from reference TRBV5-4 and TRBJ1-3 gives the full variable domain: ETGVTQSPTHLIKTRGQQVTLRCSSQSGHNTVSWYQQALGQGPQFIFQYYREEENGRGNFPPRFSGLQFPNYSSELNVNALELDDSALYLCASSLEQRPNTIYFGEGSWLTVV.

The V and J genes are TRBV7-2 and TRBJ1-2; 12 nucleotides match TRBD1. V lost 4 bases to trimming and J lost 8 bases; unmatched junction nucleotides: 8. This CDR3 is 15 amino acids long. Looked up from germline, CDR1 is SGHTA and CDR2 is FQGNSA. As DNA, the CDR3 is TGTGCCAGCAGCTCTCCGGGACAGGGGGCGCGGGGCTACACCTTC. Protein sequence: CASSSPGQGARGYTF.

The sample holds a few counts of this clone. The chain uses TRBV29-1 and TRBJ1-2; D perhaps matches TRBD1 (6 bases). V was pared by 4 bases and J by 5 bases, with 14 bases between. The germline V gene has CDR1 SQVTM and CDR2 ANQGSEA. The CDR3 loop spans 13 amino acids. The DNA for the CDR3 is TGCAGCGTTGGGGGTGACAGGCCGTATGGCTACACCTTC. This codes for CSVGGDRPYGYTF.

The rearrangement links TRBV5-4 to TRBJ2-2, with D perhaps matching TRBD2 (7 bases). There are 16 residues in the CDR3. V lost 3 bases and J lost 5, with 17 bases in between. The germline V gene has CDR1 SGHNT and CDR2 YYREEE (reference sequence). The CDR3 DNA is TGTGCCAGCAGCTCCCCGTTTCGGGGGGCTACCGGGGAGCTGTTTTTT. Translating it yields CASSSPFRGATGELFF.

J is TRBJ2-5 and V is TRBV9; a weak D match, TRBD1 (5 bases). The V and J ends lost 1 base and 2 bases respectively, with 12 bases between them. The CDR3 is 15 residues long. Germline loops: CDR1 SGDLS, CDR2 YYNGEE. The DNA for the CDR3 is TGTGCCAGCAGCGTATCGTGGGGCCCTCAAGAGACCCAGTACTTC. Its protein is CASSVSWGPQETQYF.

This chain joins TRBV5-1 and TRBJ2-5; no firm D call. Germline-derived CDR1 and CDR2 are SGHRS and YFSETQ. V dropped 3 bases and J dropped 1 base, with 4 bases sitting between them. This CDR3 is built from 12 residues. The CDR3 region has the DNA TGCGCCAGCAGCTGGCCCCAAGAGACCCAGTACTTC. It translates to CASSWPQETQYF.

The rearrangement uses TRBV6-1 and TRBJ1-2; the D gene is possibly TRBD1 (5 bases). Trimming cost V 0 bases and J 4 bases, with 9 bases left between them. In germline, CDR1 is MNHNS, CDR2 SASEGT. The CDR3 has 14 amino acids. CDR3 nucleotides: TGTGCCAGCAGTGAAGCGTGGCAGGGCTATGGCTACACCTTC. Translated, it gives CASSEAWQGYGYTF.

The rearrangement joins TRBV4-1 to TRBJ1-5; no firm D call. The CDR3 sequence is 14 residues long. Looked up from germline, CDR1 is MGHRA and CDR2 is YSYEKL. V was cut by 3 bases and J by 3 bases, with 9 bases left in between. The CDR3 loop reads CASSHGGSNQPQHF. CDR3 DNA sequence: TGCGCCAGCAGCCACGGAGGGTCCAATCAGCCCCAGCATTTT.

This chain uses TRBV13 with TRBJ2-5, with 7 bases identical to TRBD2. The J call could be wrong; TRBJ2-7 is a better fit for the DNA end. The V gene's germline CDR1 is PRHDT and CDR2 FYEKMQ (reference sequence). The CDR3 contains 14 residues. CDR3 nucleotides: TGTGCCAGCAGCCCACTAAGGGAGGGATACGAGCAGTACTTC. Protein product: CASSPLREGYEQYF.

V is TRBV2 and J is TRBJ2-7; TRBD1 matches at 8 bases. The CDR3 runs to 18 residues. From germline, CDR1 is SNHLY and CDR2 FYNNEI. After removal of 4 bases from V and 5 bases from J, the junction contained 19 bases not matched to a gene. In DNA form, the CDR3 reads TGTGCCAGCAGTGTCGCGTTCTTCCTCAGGGGACAGGAGCACGAGCAGTACTTC. The encoded protein is CASSVAFFLRGQEHEQYF.

V gene TRBV28 combines with J gene TRBJ1-4; D is undetermined. The CDR3 runs 14 residues. Germline loops: CDR1 MDHEN, CDR2 SYDVKM. V lost 5 bases and J 2 bases, leaving 9 bases between the germline ends. The CDR3 loop is CASSRLNTNEKLFF. CDR3 in DNA: TGTGCCAGCAGTCGACTCAACACTAATGAAAAACTGTTTTTT.

This clone was detected only once. The chain uses TRBV6-1 and TRBJ2-1, with 7 bases fitting TRBD1. The germline V gene has CDR1 MNHNS and CDR2 SASEGT. After removal of 4 bases from V and 2 bases from J, the junction contained 2 bases not matched to a gene. The CDR3 loop spans 14 amino acids. CDR3 in DNA: TGTGCCAGCAGTGTCGGGACAGCCTACAATGAGCAGTTCTTC. Its translation: CASSVGTAYNEQFF.

V and J are TRBV28 and TRBJ1-4; possibly TRBD1 for D (5 bases). This CDR3 has 15 residues. Germline CDR1 is MDHEN and CDR2 is SYDVKM. Trimming removed 3 bases at V and 5 bases at J, with 13 bases between. CDR3 amino acids: CASSFQGSQNEKLFF. As DNA, the CDR3 is TGTGCCAGCAGTTTTCAGGGCAGCCAAAATGAAAAACTGTTTTTT.

The chain recombines TRBV11-2 with TRBJ2-7; possible D gene TRBD1, 5 bases. There are 14 residues in the CDR3. Germline CDR1 reads SGHAT; CDR2 reads FQNNGV. Between the trimmed V and J ends, which lost 4 bases and 8 bases, there was a span of 18 bases. The CDR3 region is CASSSPGQLTQQYF. The CDR3 DNA reads as TGTGCCAGCAGCTCTCCAGGGCAGCTAACGCAGCAGTACTTC.

V is TRBV19 and J is TRBJ2-7; 7 bases agree with TRBD1. With 9 bases clipped from V and 3 bases from J, the junction kept 5 bases outside the gene matches. CDR3 length equals 12 residues. Germline V CDR1 and CDR2: LNHDA, SQIVND (reference sequence). The chain's CDR3 is CASSTGDYEQYF. The DNA for the CDR3 is TGTGCCAGCTCAACAGGGGACTACGAGCAGTACTTC. Variable domain in full (rest from reference TRBV19 and TRBJ2-7): DGGITQSPKYLFRKEGQNVTLSCEQNLNHDAMYWYRQDPGQGLRLIYYSQIVNDFQKGDIAEGYSVSREKKESFPLTVTSAQKNPTAFYLCASSTGDYEQYFGPGTRLTVT.

The chain employs TRBV18 and TRBJ1-6; no reliable D call. In germline, CDR1 is KGHSH, CDR2 LQKENI. This CDR3 is built from 13 residues. Trimming removed 6 bases from V and 8 bases from J, with 11 bases in between. CDR3 nucleotide sequence: TGTGCCAGCTCCCCGGGGATCGATTCACCCCTCCACTTT. This gives the protein CASSPGIDSPLHF.

The CDR3 coding sequence is TGTGCCAGCTCACCGGGTAGTTTTGGACAGGGGGGTGAAAAACTGTTTTTT. Amino acids: CASSPGSFGQGGEKLFF. The V and J genes are TRBV18 and TRBJ1-4; 10 bases line up with TRBD1. This CDR3 comprises 17 residues. Germline CDR1 reads KGHSH; CDR2 reads LQKENI. V gave up 3 bases and J gave up 7 bases; unmatched junction bases: 11. Full variable domain (missing parts from reference TRBV18 and TRBJ1-4): NAGVMQNPRHLVRRRGQEARLRCSPMKGHSHVYWYRQLPEEGLKFMVYLQKENIIDESGMPKERFSAEFPKEGPSILRIQQVVRGDSAAYFCASSPGSFGQGGEKLFFGSGTQLSVL.

The V and J genes are TRBV5-6 and TRBJ2-3; a possible D gene is TRBD2 (5 bases). V gave up 3 bases and J gave up 1 base, with 15 bases separating them. Germline assignment: CDR1 SGHDT and CDR2 YYEEEE. The CDR3 has 16 residues. CDR3 region: CASSSSGLFGTDTQYF. CDR3 bases: TGTGCCAGCAGCTCATCAGGACTTTTCGGCACAGATACGCAGTATTTT.

The chain employs TRBV30 and TRBJ2-3, with 10 bases aligning to TRBD1. Germline loops: CDR1 GTSNPN, CDR2 SVGIG (reference sequence). This CDR3 is built from 14 residues. Trimming at V came to 2 bases and at J to 3 bases, leaving 2 bases not matched to a gene. CDR3 residues: CAWSMGQGTDTQYF. The CDR3 DNA reads as TGTGCCTGGAGTATGGGACAGGGGACAGATACGCAGTATTTT.

V and J are TRBV27 and TRBJ2-7; 8 bases fit TRBD1. Trimming cost V 5 bases and J 2 bases; bases outside gene matches: 14. Per the germline V gene, CDR1 is MNHEY and CDR2 is SMNVEV (reference sequence). The CDR3 runs 17 residues. CDR3 nucleotides: TGTGCCAGCAGTGCCCGCTGGATGAAGACAGGGGCCTACGAGCAGTACTTC. This sequence encodes CASSARWMKTGAYEQYF.

The chain links TRBV7-2 to TRBJ2-7, with TRBD2 matching 9 bases. Per germline, CDR1 SGHTA and CDR2 FQGNSA. The ends lost 0 bases at V and 4 bases at J; junction bases unmatched: 13. The CDR3 spans 18 residues. The CDR3 is CASSLAYGGGANDYEQYF. The CDR3 region has the DNA TGTGCCAGCAGCTTAGCGTATGGCGGGGGGGCAAACGATTACGAGCAGTACTTC.

The chain's CDR3 is CASSLSALRYQETQYF. The CDR3 region has the DNA TGTGCCAGCAGTTTATCAGCGCTTCGATATCAAGAGACCCAGTACTTC. The V and J genes are TRBV27 and TRBJ2-5; no clear D gene. With 0 bases removed from V and 2 bases from J, the gap between germline ends came to 13 bases. This CDR3 has 16 residues. Germline CDR1 reads MNHEY; CDR2 reads SMNVEV (reference sequence).

The rearrangement joins TRBV6-1 to TRBJ1-4; D is possibly TRBD1 (6 bases). Trimming shortened V by 6 bases and J by 8 bases, and 19 bases separated the two germline ends. The CDR3 consists of 15 residues. CDR1 is MNHNS, CDR2 SASEGT, per germline. CDR3: CASSPRTGRGEKLFF. Written as DNA, the CDR3 is TGTGCCAGCAGCCCCAGAACAGGGAGGGGAGAAAAACTGTTTTTT.